This entry is about one TCR beta chain. This CDR3 comprises 15 residues. The V and J ends lost 3 bases and 1 base respectively, with 10 bases between them. Germline-derived CDR1 and CDR2 are MGHRA and YSYEKL. This entry comes from a study of blood T cell repertoires in COVID-19. Study in general: Acute-phase and convalescent COVID-19 samples originated in the United States, Italy and Spain. Sample material is recorded as cDNA or gDNA derived from T cells, B-cell-depleted T cells, or PBMCs.

Original processing methods: Reference gene primer amplification gave nucleated cell count estimates. The data were produced by immunoSEQ multiplex PCR, yet TCRdb's version contains in-frame clones alone and is incomplete. V, J and clone size derive from that table, while D and trimming were established from the DNA sequence. The sample has tens of thousands of clones, around four fifths seen once. The chain recombines TRBV4-1 with TRBJ1-5, with D hard to call. Sequencing used peripheral blood. The sequence was obtained from a woman aged 55-69 years with acute or convalescent COVID-19. CDR3 DNA sequence: TGCGCCAGCAGCCAGGAGGAAGAAAGCAATCAGCCCCAGCATTTT. Translated: CASSQEEESNQPQHF.